This T cell receptor beta chain was captured by sequencing in a study of shared clonotypes between healthy human individuals. The study enrolled healthy HIV-negative adults without recent acute infections or vaccinations as donors. Replicate sorted-subset PCRs were loaded with around 200 ng DNA, 31,000 or so T cell genomes. The table came from immunoSEQ multiplex PCR; TCRdb's copy has only in-frame clones and leaves some out. The repertoire holds 2,500,000 or so clones, with 85% to 95% as singletons. Trimming cost V 3 bases and J 0 bases, with 14 bases left between them. The V gene's germline CDR1 is KGHSH and CDR2 LQKENI. The CDR3 has 16 residues. Only one count was recorded for this clone.

The V call is TRBV18, the J call TRBJ2-5, with unresolved D. The source material was naive CD4+ T cells from PBMCs. Indicated subset: CD45RA+ positively selected. The receptor's source is a man younger than 30 in good health. Some clones in this sample may be carry-over from other donors' samples. CDR3 coding DNA: TGTGCCAGCTCACCCCGGGTTCCGTCGTACCAAGAGACCCAGTACTTC. Its protein product is CASSPRVPSYQETQYF.